This T cell receptor beta chain was obtained from a study of shared clonotypes between healthy human individuals. Findings and caveats of the study: In contrast to clonotypes shared by all four donors, non-shared clonotypes had lower generation probabilities.

Every immunoSEQ plate was one replicate of a subset's evenly spread DNA. It was about 190 ng DNA, approximately 28,000 T cell genomes, that sorted-subset replicate PCRs used. Authors' data handling: Filtering differed, since immunoSEQ gave only junction sequences and no quality scores. Clones were read by immunoSEQ multiplex PCR, and TCRdb kept only the in-frame ones, dropping some. That table furnishes V, J and clone size, whereas the DNA furnished D and trimming. This sample yields millions of clones, of which more than 90% are seen a single time; 0.11% to 0.15% belongs to the top ten. Comments on this clone: The antigen remains unidentified.

The CDR3 is 12 amino acids. In germline, CDR1 is SGHTA, CDR2 FQGNSA. V gave up 4 bases and J gave up 5 bases, with 9 bases separating them. Sequenced sample: naive CD4+ T cells sorted from blood. The subset here: CD45RA+ positively selected. This sequence was found in a man aged 18 to 35 in good health. The J gene is TRBJ2-7, the V gene TRBV7-2; D not resolved. CDR3 protein: CASSWMANEQYF. The CDR3 region has the DNA TGTGCCAGCAGCTGGATGGCGAACGAGCAGTACTTC.